This T cell receptor beta chain comes out of a study of blood T cell repertoires in COVID-19. This table comes from immunoSEQ multiplex PCR, and its TCRdb copy is limited to in-frame clones, with some not included. The sample lists approximately 450,000 clones, about 89% seen once, with roughly 4% in the top ten. The V end lost 8 bases, the J end lost 1 base, and 5 bases lay between the germline ends. The V gene's germline CDR1 is SQVTM and CDR2 ANQGSEA. The CDR3 is 11 amino acids. This chain links TRBV29-1 with TRBJ2-2; the D is unclear. The TCR sequence derives from a woman between 25 and 40 years old with acute or convalescent COVID-19. The specimen was peripheral blood. CDR3: CSFRNTGELFF. CDR3 sequence (DNA): TGCAGCTTTAGGAACACCGGGGAGCTGTTTTTT.